These 13 T cell receptor beta chains originate from one sample sequenced in a study of Graves' ophthalmopathy and Graves' hyperthyroidism. Amplified material comprised TCR beta CDR3 regions derived from RNA transcripts. Second-round multiplex PCR came after a first-round RT-PCR that employed HTBI primers. TCRdb recomputed calls from the multiplex PCR reads with MiXCR, one row per CDR3 protein. There are 200,000 to 300,000 distinct CDR3 sequences in the sample; roughly 50% occur only once, and about 45% lies in the top ten. The sample taken for sequencing was peripheral blood. These receptors all come from an adult man with Graves' ophthalmopathy.

V is TRBV7-9 and J is TRBJ2-5, with 8 positions matching TRBD1. CDR1 SEHNR and CDR2 FQNEAQ come from the germline V gene (reference sequence). V dropped 5 bases and J dropped 1; count of bases not matched to a gene: 9. The CDR3 runs 16 residues. The CDR3: CASSRIQGAGQETQYF. As DNA, the CDR3 is TGTGCCAGCAGCCGCATCCAGGGGGCTGGCCAAGAGACCCAGTACTTC.

The chain employs TRBV24-1 and TRBJ2-2; D is perhaps TRBD1 (6 bases). CDR3 size: 17 residues. From germline, CDR1 is KGHDR and CDR2 SFDVKD. The germline V and J ends were trimmed by 1 base and 0 bases, with 11 bases remaining between them. The CDR3 region is CATSDFGGQTNTGELFF. The CDR3 bases are TGTGCCACCAGTGATTTTGGAGGACAGACGAACACCGGGGAGCTGTTTTTT.

This clonotype was observed a few times. This sequence joins TRBV12-3 or TRBV12-4 and TRBJ2-5; 8 positions match TRBD1. The CDR3 covers 13 residues. V shed 6 bases, J shed 4 bases, and the junction held 4 bases outside the gene matches. DNA of the CDR3: TGTGCCAGCAGCGAACAGGGGGGAGAGACCCAGTACTTC. Translated: CASSEQGGETQYF.

This chain connects TRBV2 to TRBJ1-4; no definite D call. The CDR3 is made up of 16 amino acids. CDR1 SNHLY and CDR2 FYNNEI come from the germline V gene. The ends were cut back, 5 bases at V and 3 bases at J, with 16 bases in the middle. CDR3 protein: CASSYYTPAANEKLFF. The CDR3 DNA sequence: TGTGCCAGCAGTTACTATACGCCGGCCGCTAATGAAAAACTGTTTTTT.

V usage is TRBV27 and J usage is TRBJ2-7, with D possibly matching TRBD2 (6 bases). Trimming took off 2 bases at V and 1 base at J, with 9 bases between the two ends. The CDR3 extends over 14 amino acids. Germline V lookup: CDR1 MNHEY, CDR2 SMNVEV (reference sequence). CDR3 amino acids: CASSLIGGSYEQYF. DNA for the CDR3: TGTGCCAGCAGTTTAATCGGGGGATCCTACGAGCAGTACTTC.

The chain has TRBV15 and TRBJ2-7; TRBD1 matches 8 bases. The V gene end was trimmed by 3 bases and the J gene end by 8 bases; junction bases not matched to a gene: 6. CDR1 is LNHNV, CDR2 YYDKDF, per germline (reference sequence). The CDR3 loop spans 13 amino acids. As DNA, the CDR3 is TGTGCCACCAGCAGGCAACAGGGGGGTAAGCAGTACTTC. Amino acids: CATSRQQGGKQYF.

The rearrangement uses TRBV3-1 and TRBJ1-1; unclear D gene. The CDR3 has 14 amino acids. Deletions cut 6 bases from V and 0 bases from J, with 11 bases between. Germline V lookup: CDR1 LGHDT, CDR2 YNNKEL (reference sequence). CDR3 sequence: CASSLAAMNTEAFF. CDR3 nucleotide sequence: TGTGCCAGCAGTCTCGCAGCTATGAACACTGAAGCTTTCTTT.

The chain joins TRBV20-1 to TRBJ2-5; no definite D call. CDR3 length: 13 amino acids. Germline V gene sequence: CDR1 DFQATT, CDR2 SNEGSKA (reference sequence). Trimming took off 5 bases at V and 5 bases at J, with 15 bases between the two ends. Here the CDR3 DNA reads TGCAGTGCTCGGACCCTGGGTGAGGAGACCCAGTACTTC. Amino acids: CSARTLGEETQYF.

In this sample, this clonotype turned up once. The chain joins TRBV12-3 or TRBV12-4 to TRBJ2-5; no clear D gene. The CDR3 is 11 residues long. V lost 6 bases, J lost 5 bases, and 7 bases lay in between. The CDR3 sequence is CASRFRETQYF. The CDR3 DNA is TGTGCCAGCAGGTTCAGGGAGACCCAGTACTTC.

V gene TRBV24-1 combines with J gene TRBJ1-5; 12 bases line up with TRBD1. The ends lost 7 bases at V and 6 bases at J; junction bases unmatched: 6. The CDR3 totals 15 residues. Looked up from germline, CDR1 is KGHDR and CDR2 is SFDVKD. CDR3: CATSDGTGGVQPQHF. CDR3 nucleotides: TGTGCCACCAGCGACGGGACAGGGGGCGTTCAGCCCCAGCATTTT.

In its sample, this clonotype was seen many times. This sequence joins TRBV29-1 and TRBJ1-2, with D possibly TRBD1 on 6 matching bases. V was shortened by 5 bases and J by 1 base, with 11 bases between the two germline ends. The CDR3 extends over 13 amino acids. Germline V gives CDR1 SQVTM, CDR2 ANQGSEA. For the CDR3, the DNA is TGCAGCGTTAACTGGGGGCTTAACTATGGCTACACCTTC. It codes for CSVNWGLNYGYTF.

The chain employs TRBV7-2 and TRBJ1-3, with 7 bases matching TRBD1. Losses at the gene ends were 3 bases for V and 2 bases for J; bases not matched to a gene: 4. The CDR3 sequence is 15 residues long. Germline assignment: CDR1 SGHTA and CDR2 FQGNSA. The CDR3 coding sequence is TGTGCCAGCAGCTTTACAGGGGAAGCTGGAAACACCATATATTTT. Protein product: CASSFTGEAGNTIYF.

This chain links TRBV5-4 with TRBJ1-4; 10 bases fit TRBD1. Germline lookup yields CDR1 SGHNT and CDR2 YYREEE (reference sequence). The CDR3 loop spans 15 amino acids. V shed 4 bases, J shed 5 bases, and the junction held 5 bases outside the gene matches. CDR3 protein: CASSIPGQGNEKLFF. The CDR3 coding sequence is TGTGCCAGCAGCATCCCGGGACAGGGGAATGAAAAACTGTTTTTT.